Below, 22 T cell receptor beta chains from the same sample are listed, as sequenced in a study of blood T cell repertoires in COVID-19. Generated by immunoSEQ multiplex PCR, the TCRdb table keeps only in-frame clones and is missing some. The sample consists of about 330,000 clones, more than 75% of them appearing once. Sample: PBMCs or T cells enriched from blood (not recorded which). The receptors were sampled from a woman in her twenties or thirties who had recovered from COVID-19.

This chain uses TRBV5-1 with TRBJ2-1; tentatively, D is TRBD2 (5 bases). CDR3 size: 13 residues. In germline, CDR1 is SGHRS, CDR2 YFSETQ. V shed 0 bases and J shed 9 bases, with 10 bases lying between them. This chain's CDR3 is CASSLGLAVEQFF. The CDR3 region has the DNA TGCGCCAGCAGCTTGGGTCTAGCCGTTGAGCAGTTCTTC.

The rearrangement links TRBV6-6 to TRBJ1-4; TRBD1 agrees at 8 bases. Germline values: CDR1 MNHNY, CDR2 SVGAGI (reference sequence). This CDR3 comprises 15 residues. J gave up 5 bases and V 6 bases, and 8 bases lay outside the gene matches. This chain's CDR3 is CASRGQEPKNEKLFF. As DNA, the CDR3 is TGTGCCAGCAGGGGACAGGAGCCCAAGAATGAAAAACTGTTTTTT.

The chain is built from TRBV12-3 or TRBV12-4 and TRBJ1-6, with D unclear. V lost 4 bases and J 10 bases, leaving 11 bases between the germline ends. The CDR3 is 13 amino acids. CDR3: CASSSTGESPLHF. The CDR3 DNA reads TGTGCCAGCAGTTCCACGGGAGAGTCACCCCTCCACTTT.

This chain connects TRBV5-1 to TRBJ2-5, with unresolved D. Trimming cost V 2 bases and J 2 bases, with 7 bases left between them. The CDR3 has 13 residues. Germline V gene sequence: CDR1 SGHRS, CDR2 YFSETQ. CDR3 DNA: TGCGCCAGCAGCTTCAACACACAAGAGACCCAGTACTTC. Residues: CASSFNTQETQYF. Full variable domain (missing parts from reference TRBV5-1 and TRBJ2-5): KAGVTQTPRYLIKTRGQQVTLSCSPISGHRSVSWYQQTPGQGLQFLFEYFSETQRNKGNFPGRFSGRQFSNSRSEMNVSTLELGDSALYLCASSFNTQETQYFGPGTRLLVL.

The chain links TRBV27 to TRBJ2-3; 8 bases line up with TRBD2. CDR1 and CDR2 (germline): MNHEY, SMNVEV (reference sequence). The V segment lost 8 bases and the J segment 3 bases; nucleotides outside the gene matches: 4. There are 13 residues in the CDR3. The CDR3 reads CASQGTRTDTQYF. The CDR3 DNA reads as TGTGCCAGCCAAGGGACTAGGACAGATACGCAGTATTTT.

The chain recombines TRBV30 with TRBJ2-2; D call uncertain. The CDR3 totals 13 residues. Germline lookup yields CDR1 GTSNPN and CDR2 SVGIG (reference sequence). V lost 1 base to trimming and J lost 0 bases, with 3 bases between them. Here the CDR3 DNA reads TGTGCCTGGAGTGCTCCGAACACCGGGGAGCTGTTTTTT. This translates into CAWSAPNTGELFF.

CDR3 region: CASSFDRGWSYGYTF. The CDR3 region has the DNA TGTGCCAGCAGTTTTGACAGGGGATGGAGCTATGGCTACACCTTC. The rearrangement joins TRBV27 to TRBJ1-2, with 8 bases fitting TRBD1. CDR1 and CDR2 (germline): MNHEY, SMNVEV (reference sequence). The CDR3 length is 15 residues. V lost 3 bases and J lost 4; bases outside the gene matches: 7.

V and J are TRBV10-2 and TRBJ2-6, with TRBD2 as a possible D gene (6 bases). The V and J ends lost 7 bases and 2 bases respectively, with 24 bases between them. From germline, CDR1 is WSHSY and CDR2 SAAADI. This CDR3 comprises 19 residues. CDR3: CASTEWGSFGGTGANVLTF. DNA of the CDR3: TGCGCCAGCACGGAGTGGGGTTCTTTCGGAGGGACTGGGGCCAACGTCCTGACTTTC.

This clone has only one observation. The gene calls are TRBV7-9 and TRBJ1-2, with TRBD1 identical over 7 bases. This CDR3 is built from 14 residues. After removal of 5 bases from V and 6 bases from J, the junction contained 9 bases not matched to a gene. Germline V CDR1 and CDR2: SEHNR, FQNEAQ (reference sequence). The CDR3 nucleotides are TGTGCCAGCAGCGGACAGGAGTTAACGGATGGCTACACCTTC. Encoded protein: CASSGQELTDGYTF.

The genes are TRBV18 and TRBJ2-1, with 7 bases matching TRBD1. V trimming: 6 bases; J trimming: 5 bases; junction bases outside the gene matches: 4. Germline-derived CDR1 and CDR2 are KGHSH and LQKENI. This CDR3 has 13 amino acids. CDR3 amino acids: CASSKGQDNEQFF. For the CDR3, the DNA is TGTGCCAGCTCCAAAGGACAGGACAATGAGCAGTTCTTC.

This sequence joins TRBV6-1 and TRBJ2-6; the D gene is possibly TRBD2 (5 bases). V gave up 3 bases and J gave up 4 bases, with 10 bases separating them. CDR1 is MNHNS and CDR2 is SASEGT in the germline V gene. The CDR3 contains 15 residues. The CDR3 region is CASSELASGANVLTF. Written as DNA, the CDR3 is TGTGCCAGCAGTGAGCTAGCATCCGGGGCCAACGTCCTGACTTTC.

Here the CDR3 reads CSARTETDQPQHF. The DNA of the CDR3 is TGCAGCGCCCGGACAGAGACAGATCAGCCCCAGCATTTT. V is TRBV29-1 and J is TRBJ1-5, with D possibly being TRBD1 (6 bases). V lost 7 bases, J lost 5 bases, and 15 bases lay in between. Germline V CDR1 and CDR2: SQVTM, ANQGSEA. The CDR3 totals 13 residues.

V is TRBV2 and J is TRBJ1-2; tentatively, D is TRBD1 (6 bases). Deletions cut 1 base from V and 5 bases from J, with 8 bases between. The germline CDR1 and CDR2 sequences are SNHLY and FYNNEI. The CDR3 sequence is 13 residues long. This CDR3 is CASSEEGGYGYTF. DNA for the CDR3: TGTGCCAGCAGTGAAGAAGGGGGTTATGGCTACACCTTC. Full variable domain (remainder filled in from reference TRBV2 and TRBJ1-2): EPEVTQTPSHQVTQMGQEVILRCVPISNHLYFYWYRQILGQKVEFLVSFYNNEISEKSEIFDDQFSVERPDGSNFTLKIRSTKLEDSAMYFCASSEEGGYGYTFGSGTRLTVV.

This chain uses TRBV15 with TRBJ2-7, with D hard to call. The germline gives CDR1 LNHNV, CDR2 YYDKDF (reference sequence). This CDR3 is built from 13 residues. Trimming cost V 8 bases and J 4 bases, with 15 bases left between them. CDR3 bases: TGTGCCACCTCCCTGGGCACATCTTACGAGCAGTACTTC. It encodes CATSLGTSYEQYF.

CDR3 sequence: CASSLSRQETQYF. CDR3 nucleotide sequence: TGTGCCAGCAGTTTATCGAGGCAAGAGACCCAGTACTTC. The chain links TRBV27 to TRBJ2-5, with D unresolved. The CDR3 loop spans 13 amino acids. Germline lookup yields CDR1 MNHEY and CDR2 SMNVEV (reference sequence). With 0 bases removed from V and 2 bases from J, the gap between germline ends came to 4 bases.

The genes are TRBV7-2 and TRBJ2-1; TRBD2 agrees at 12 bases. V was pared by 5 bases and J by 16 bases, with 12 bases of the junction left unmatched. The CDR3 runs 14 residues. Germline values: CDR1 SGHTA, CDR2 FQGNSA. The CDR3 loop reads CASSPGRLAGGGFF. CDR3 bases: TGTGCCAGCAGCCCCGGGCGGCTAGCGGGGGGGGGTTTCTTC.

The chain recombines TRBV6-5 with TRBJ2-7, with 7 bases fitting TRBD1. The CDR3 is 13 amino acids. CDR1 and CDR2 from the germline V gene are MNHEY and SVGAGI. Unmatched junction bases numbered 5, after V lost 4 bases and J lost 5 bases. The CDR3 region has the DNA TGTGCCAGCAGTTCCGGACAGGCCCACGAGCAGTACTTC. It encodes CASSSGQAHEQYF.

The V and J genes are TRBV6-5 and TRBJ2-6; D is undetermined. The CDR3 is made up of 13 amino acids. Germline CDR1 MNHEY, CDR2 SVGAGI. Between the trimmed V and J ends, which lost 9 bases and 0 bases, there was a span of 6 bases. The CDR3 DNA reads TGTGCCAGTAAATTCTCTGGGGCCAACGTCCTGACTTTC. Translation gives CASKFSGANVLTF.

CDR3 sequence (DNA): TGTGCCAGCAGCATATTCAGGGGGAGCTCCTACAATGAGCAGTTCTTC. It codes for CASSIFRGSSYNEQFF. This rearrangement joins TRBV7-2 to TRBJ2-1, with 7 bases aligning to TRBD1. This CDR3 has 16 amino acids. Trimming at V came to 5 bases and at J to 0 bases, leaving 7 bases not matched to a gene. Germline lookup yields CDR1 SGHTA and CDR2 FQGNSA.

The chain carries TRBV5-1 and TRBJ2-7; D call uncertain. The V and J ends lost 0 bases and 5 bases respectively, with 6 bases between them. Germline CDR1 SGHRS, CDR2 YFSETQ. The CDR3 is made up of 12 amino acids. The CDR3 DNA reads as TGCGCCAGCAGCTTGGATTCGGACGAGCAGTACTTC. Protein sequence: CASSLDSDEQYF.

The V call is TRBV2, the J call TRBJ2-2, with a tentative D call TRBD1 (6 bases). CDR3 length: 14 amino acids. CDR1 and CDR2 from the germline V gene are SNHLY and FYNNEI. Trimming stripped 3 bases from V and 8 bases from J, with 13 bases between. The CDR3 DNA sequence: TGTGCCAGCAGTGAGAGGGTCAGGGGAGGGGAGCTGTTTTTT. It is translated as CASSERVRGGELFF.

The chain carries TRBV16 and TRBJ2-5; D may be TRBD1 (5 bases). Per germline, CDR1 KGHSY and CDR2 FQNENV. The CDR3 loop spans 15 amino acids. Trimming took off 0 bases at V and 2 bases at J, with 10 bases between the two ends. CDR3 in amino acids: CASSQSPQGQETQYF. CDR3 bases: TGTGCCAGCAGCCAATCCCCGCAGGGACAAGAGACCCAGTACTTC.